The rows below give T cell receptor beta chains drawn from one sample of a study of blood T cell repertoires in COVID-19. The assay was immunoSEQ multiplex PCR, and TCRdb's table has in-frame clones only and misses some. The table has a few hundred thousand clones, 80% to 90% seen once. Source material: PBMCs or T cells enriched from blood (not recorded which). The receptor set was obtained from a man younger than 45 who had recovered from COVID-19. Each CDR3 is given with its conserved first and last residue.

v_gene: TRBV6-5; CDR3aa: CASSLQGDTQYF
v_gene: TRBV10-3; CDR3aa: CAISQVRLAGVGQFF
v_gene: TRBV19; CDR3aa: CASRVGRGFMNEQFF
v_gene: TRBV29-1; CDR3aa: CSVEGVGLGAAGTDTQYF
v_gene: TRBV19; CDR3aa: CASRGTGALRNPPLHF
v_gene: TRBV9; CDR3aa: CASSTGQAGISYNEQFF
v_gene: TRBV10-3; CDR3aa: CAISESTGVNTEAFF
v_gene: TRBV28; CDR3aa: CASNRQSSYEQYF
v_gene: TRBV18; CDR3aa: CASSPGLRQPQHF
v_gene: TRBV6-5; CDR3aa: CASSQLAGLNNEQFF
v_gene: TRBV2; CDR3aa: CASSETGQGPYGYTF
v_gene: TRBV2; CDR3aa: CASSGGTDYGYTF
v_gene: TRBV7-9; CDR3aa: CASSFWDRGSTDTQYF
v_gene: TRBV7-2; CDR3aa: CASSPRGAGGFREQFF
v_gene: TRBV7-2; CDR3aa: CASSLLYAGAGTGELFF
v_gene: TRBV5-1; CDR3aa: CASSSTPGSRAGTGELFF
v_gene: TRBV10-2; CDR3aa: CASSESTSGARNNEQFF
v_gene: TRBV3-1/TRBV3-2; CDR3aa: CASSPTSPWTAGYTF
v_gene: TRBV7-9; CDR3aa: CASSSNFDRAWNTEAFF
v_gene: TRBV4-2; CDR3aa: CASSQSGEGVYGYTF
v_gene: TRBV20-1; CDR3aa: CSASGTGVTYNEQFF
v_gene: TRBV10-1; CDR3aa: CASSESSSGQETQYF
v_gene: TRBV6-4; CDR3aa: CGETGRGDEKLFF